Described below is a single T cell receptor (beta chain) sequence and its context. This sample stems from a study of cytomegalovirus exposure and HLA in healthy donors. Researchers ran the PCR with 60 Vbeta and 13 Jbeta primers. Data came from immunoSEQ multiplex PCR; TCRdb stores just in-frame clones and leaves some out. The table lists roughly 250,000 clones, around 80% of them singletons, with about 0.3% in the top ten. Trimming shortened V by 4 bases and J by 3 bases, and 10 bases separated the two germline ends. In germline, CDR1 is SGHVS, CDR2 FQNEAQ. This CDR3 comprises 14 residues. The sequencing input was PBMCs. This TCR came from a girl aged 2-10 years in good health and CMV-seronegative. This chain joins TRBV7-8 and TRBJ1-5, with D perhaps matching TRBD1 (5 bases). CDR3 in amino acids: CASSSGTLNQPQHF. DNA of the CDR3: TGTGCCAGCAGCTCCGGGACTCTCAATCAGCCCCAGCATTTT.